Sequencing of this TCR beta chain was carried out in a study of blood T cell repertoires in COVID-19. Study-wide background: Acute and convalescent COVID-19 samples came from the United States, Italy and Spain. The analysed material was cDNA or gDNA that came from T cells, B-cell-depleted T cells, or PBMCs.

The CDR3 contains 14 residues. V gave up 4 bases and J gave up 7 bases, with 13 bases separating them. In germline, CDR1 is SGHTA, CDR2 FQGTGA. Authors' analysis steps: Estimates of nucleated cell counts were drawn from the amplification of reference gene primers. Repertoires were generated with immunoSEQ multiplex PCR, while TCRdb's copy carries only in-frame clones and drops some. V, J and clone size are taken as reported in that table, and D and trimming were inferred from the DNA itself. The sample lists about 78,000 clones, 80% to 95% seen once, with 0.7% to 0.9% in the top ten. Specimen: peripheral blood. This TCR derives from a woman older than 75 with acute or convalescent COVID-19. The rearrangement joins TRBV7-3 to TRBJ2-2; D is perhaps TRBD1 (6 bases). This CDR3 reads CASSSAGVSGELFF. As DNA, the CDR3 is TGTGCCAGCAGCTCTGCAGGGGTTAGCGGGGAGCTGTTTTTT.